The T cell receptor beta chain described here comes from a study of blood T cell repertoires in COVID-19. Study-wide context: PBMCs, B-cell-depleted T cells, or T cells were the source of the cDNA or gDNA that made up the material.

The J segment lost 6 bases and the V segment lost 0 bases, leaving 5 bases of the junction unmatched. Per germline, CDR1 SGHRS and CDR2 YFSETQ. The CDR3 length is 15 residues. Patients at the Seattle site were enrolled during active infection and followed longitudinally. In the authors' methods: Reference gene primer amplification in the assay estimated nucleated cell counts. This table comes from immunoSEQ multiplex PCR, and its TCRdb copy is limited to in-frame clones, with some not included. The V and J calls and clone size were taken over from that table, and D and trimming were inferred from the DNA. The sample has more than 200,000 clones; more than 85% are singletons.

The V and J genes are TRBV5-1 and TRBJ2-7; TRBD2 aligns across 11 bases. This sequence was found in a woman aged 55-70 years with COVID-19, enrolled during active disease. The sample was peripheral blood. As DNA, the CDR3 is TGCGCCAGCAGCTTGGGCACTAGCGGGAGTTTCGAGCAGTACTTC. This translates into CASSLGTSGSFEQYF.